This T cell receptor (beta chain) was recovered during a study of T-cell memory formation after mild COVID-19 (dated by TCRdb to the early 2020s). Study-wide context: TCR sequence clusters from the two donors were found to be largely donor specific. In a couple of donors, T-cell clones that expanded and contracted after mild COVID-19 were tracked by sequencing TCRalpha and TCRbeta repertoires over time. Two young, previously healthy adult volunteers, one female and one male, were included in the cohort.

The instrument given in TCRdb is Illumina NovaSeq 6000. cDNA libraries for TCRalpha and TCRbeta were prepared by 5'RACE using constant-segment primers, with sample barcodes and unique molecular identifiers added. Trizol reagent was used to extract RNA from every sample. The libraries were amplified in two PCR steps, and the second step added a second sample barcode and Illumina TruSeq adapters. Sequencing of libraries was performed on an Illumina NovaSeq with 2 x 150 bp paired-end reads. Concerning the study's data processing: With migec v1.2.7, reads were demultiplexed and then collapsed into UMI-guided consensus sequences. Using mixcr v2.1.11, UMI consensuses were aligned to TRA and TRB V and J templates and then assembled into clonotypes. A clonotype was counted as expanded or contracted only when both edgeR and NoisET called the clonotype significant, with the noise models trained on biological replicates. For edgeR calls, a false discovery rate-adjusted p below 0.01 and a log2 fold-change threshold of 1 were applied. PCA with hierarchical clustering of max-normalized trajectories of the 1000 most abundant clonotypes was used as exploratory dynamics analysis. Separately sequenced CD4+ and CD8+ repertoires were used to assign a CD4 or CD8 phenotype to each responding clone. The public sequencing data were trimmed at Q25 with fastp and processed into clonotypes with MiXCR by TCRdb, which kept only in-frame beta chains. Each CDR3 protein appears once, grouped with its most common genes and DNA. It is TCRdb's table, rather than the study itself, that gives the V and J calls and clone size. For this sample there are 250,000 to 350,000 distinct CDR3 sequences; 15% to 20% appear just once. The top ten clones comprise under 25% of the sample.

Points the paper makes about the study in general: Contracting CD4+ clones appeared mostly in the CM and EM memory subsets, whereas CD8+ clones were enriched in EMRA. SARS-CoV-2 specificity of the second-wave clones peaking on day 37 was not confirmed. From day 15 to 85, contracting clones showed balanced CD4/CD8 phenotypes, whereas a second wave of clones that expanded from day 15 to 37 leaned towards CD4+. Only a couple of mild cases were covered in the study, and larger cohorts including severe cases with pre-infection samples were considered necessary. Some responding clones were detected in pre-infection memory, suggesting pre-existing cross-reactive memory T cells joined the SARS-CoV-2 response.

The CDR3 numbers 14 residues from cysteine through phenylalanine. Only the CDR3 region is kept as DNA, spanning 42 bases read in frame from base 1. The germline V gene provides CDR1 LGHNA and CDR2 YNFKEQ. The junction carries 7 bases between V and J, which are trimmed by 0 bases and 2 bases respectively. As to this clonotype: It has no known antigen specificity. Base qualities are not at hand, and no much larger clone is one base apart.

PBMCs were isolated by Ficoll-Paque density gradient centrifugation. Sequencing was performed on PBMCs or a T cell subset sorted from them (not recorded which). This sequence uses TRBV4-2 and TRBJ2-5; TRBD1 is a possible D gene, resting on 5 matching bases. The receptor comes from a young man who had mild COVID-19 (a few samples of this study predate the infection). The sample titles of this study are shuffled in the database, so cell type and time point are left out; the donor was told from shared clones. The CDR3 reads CASSQEGQQETQYF. The DNA sequence is as follows: TGTGCCAGCAGCCAAGAGGGGCAGCAAGAGACCCAGTACTTC.